This T cell receptor beta chain emerged from a study of T cell responses to AZD1222 COVID-19 vaccine. Study-wide findings and caveats: The span of vaccine-associated CD4 TCRs extended across spike, with dominance at 160-218 and 743-854. No day 14 peak samples; only post-peak repertoires were characterized.

A word on this clone: Its matching antigen is unknown.

The V gene's germline CDR1 is SGHRS and CDR2 YFSETQ. Between the trimmed V and J ends, which lost 0 bases and 7 bases, there was a span of 11 bases. CDR3 length: 15 amino acids. Sequencing used immunoSEQ multiplex PCR; TCRdb keeps in-frame clones, though not all of them. The table records 82,000 or so clones, more than 85% of them present only once. This sequence joins TRBV5-1 and TRBJ1-6; D is unresolved. The source material was peripheral blood, sampled on day 0 of AZD1222 vaccination. The sequence derives from an adult in good health. This CDR3 reads CASSLDPGYNSPLHF. The DNA for the CDR3 is TGCGCCAGCAGCTTGGATCCAGGCTACAATTCACCCCTCCACTTT.